This is a list of T cell receptor beta chains from one sample in a study of blood T cell repertoires in COVID-19. Assay: immunoSEQ multiplex PCR; the TCRdb copy retains only in-frame clones and omits some. This sample carries 310,000 or so clones, 75% to 95% of them seen once, and the ten largest clones take 0.95% to 1.2%. The source material was PBMCs or T cells enriched from blood (not recorded which). These receptors originate from a woman aged 25 to 39 who had recovered from COVID-19. Both conserved end residues are part of each CDR3. The D gene is left open where the match is weak. Some rows mark clone size as missing; the rest say once, few, many or name a class of expanded clone.

j_call v_call d_call clone_size cdr3_aa cdr3_nt
TRBJ2-7 TRBV6-4 NA NA CASSEFGGTAPYEQYF TGTGCCAGCAGTGAATTTGGAGGGACAGCCCCCTACGAGCAGTACTTC
TRBJ2-1 TRBV7-2 NA NA CASSLGIGTTYNEQFF TGTGCCAGCAGCTTAGGCATCGGGACAACCTACAATGAGCAGTTCTTC
TRBJ1-2 TRBV27 TRBD1 NA CASSFSTGQGAPGYTF TGTGCCAGCAGTTTCTCAACCGGACAGGGGGCGCCTGGCTACACCTTC
TRBJ2-5 TRBV30 TRBD2 NA CAWSVSPLAGKETQYF TGTGCCTGGAGTGTTTCCCCTCTAGCGGGAAAAGAGACCCAGTACTTC
TRBJ2-2 TRBV27 NA once CASSSLGGHRNTGELFF TGTGCCAGCAGTTCCCTAGGCGGGCATCGGAACACCGGGGAGCTGTTTTTT
TRBJ2-7 TRBV12-3/TRBV12-4 NA NA CASSNLATYEQYF TGTGCCAGCAGCAATCTAGCGACCTACGAGCAGTACTTC
TRBJ2-7 TRBV5-5 NA NA CASSSVQSTYEQYF TGTGCCAGCAGCTCGGTACAGAGTACCTACGAGCAGTACTTC
TRBJ1-4 TRBV7-9 TRBD1 NA CASTGRLLDRASTNEKLFF TGTGCCAGCACCGGTCGGTTATTGGACAGGGCGTCAACTAATGAAAAACTGTTTTTT
TRBJ2-2 TRBV5-6 NA once CASSRSGTGELFF TGTGCCAGCAGCCGGAGCGGGACCGGGGAGCTGTTTTTT
TRBJ1-1 TRBV4-1 NA NA CASSQPTGSNTEAFF TGCGCCAGCAGCCAACCTACAGGGTCAAACACTGAAGCTTTCTTT
TRBJ2-6 TRBV30 NA NA CAWTVSGANVLTF TGTGCCTGGACTGTCAGTGGGGCCAACGTCCTGACTTTC
TRBJ1-4 TRBV13 NA NA CASSPRDSPRGEKLFF TGTGCCAGCAGCCCCCGGGACTCTCCGCGGGGGGAAAAACTGTTTTTT
TRBJ1-1 TRBV30 NA NA CAWNGGVNTEAFF TGTGCCTGGAACGGGGGAGTGAACACTGAAGCTTTCTTT
TRBJ2-1 TRBV10-1 TRBD2 NA CASSESVSSGRRNEQFF TGCGCCAGCAGTGAGTCGGTGTCTAGCGGGAGGAGGAATGAGCAGTTCTTC
TRBJ2-2 TRBV7-9 NA NA CASTNPFSVTGELFF TGTGCCAGCACCAATCCCTTTTCCGTAACCGGGGAGCTGTTTTTT
TRBJ2-7 TRBV15 TRBD2 NA CATSRDQLAGVEQYF TGTGCCACCAGCAGAGACCAACTAGCGGGCGTCGAGCAGTACTTC
TRBJ1-2 TRBV28 TRBD1 NA CASSRTGAPYGYTF TGTGCCAGCAGTCGGACAGGAGCGCCCTATGGCTACACCTTC
TRBJ2-3 TRBV7-2 TRBD2 NA CASSLLLAGGLDTQYF TGTGCCAGCAGCTTATTACTAGCGGGAGGATTAGATACGCAGTATTTT
TRBJ2-7 TRBV27 TRBD2 NA CASSLFGTSGSNEQYF TGTGCCAGCAGTTTATTTGGAACTAGCGGGAGCAACGAGCAGTACTTC
TRBJ2-3 TRBV29-1 TRBD1 NA CSVPDRVRSDTQYF TGCAGCGTTCCGGACAGGGTTAGGTCAGATACGCAGTATTTT
TRBJ2-1 TRBV29-1 TRBD2 NA CSGAPTGLAGGREQFF TGCAGCGGGGCACCGACGGGACTAGCGGGAGGGCGGGAGCAGTTCTTC
TRBJ1-2 TRBV7-2 NA NA CASSTGGGLDGYTF TGTGCCAGCAGCACCGGGGGAGGGCTTGATGGCTACACCTTC
TRBJ2-1 TRBV30 TRBD1 once CAWSPQGGSYNEQFF TGTGCCTGGAGTCCACAGGGGGGCTCCTACAATGAGCAGTTCTTC
TRBJ2-1 TRBV13 NA NA CASSPRGYSYNEQFF TGTGCCAGCAGCCCCCGGGGTTACTCCTACAATGAGCAGTTCTTC
TRBJ2-1 TRBV7-2 NA once CASSLGPSSNEQFF TGTGCCAGCAGCTTAGGCCCTAGCTCCAATGAGCAGTTCTTC
TRBJ2-1 TRBV6-2/TRBV6-3 TRBD2 NA CASSYSQREGGDEQFF TGTGCCAGCAGTTACTCCCAGCGGGAGGGTGGAGATGAGCAGTTCTTC
TRBJ1-2 TRBV10-3 TRBD1 NA CAISAAPSGTGGYGYTF TGTGCCATCAGTGCGGCACCGTCCGGGACAGGGGGATATGGCTACACCTTC
TRBJ1-2 TRBV7-8 NA NA CASRPSGESSGYTF TGTGCCAGCAGGCCATCAGGGGAGTCGAGTGGCTACACCTTC
TRBJ1-1 TRBV11-1 TRBD1 NA CASSLATRGQGLTEAFF TGTGCCAGCAGCTTAGCCACCCGAGGACAGGGACTCACTGAAGCTTTCTTT
TRBJ1-1 TRBV4-3 TRBD1 once CASSQDWGTGAPMNTEAFF TGCGCCAGCAGCCAAGATTGGGGGACAGGGGCCCCTATGAACACTGAAGCTTTCTTT
TRBJ1-2 TRBV3-1/TRBV3-2 TRBD1 NA CASSQGTGGRIYGYTF TGTGCCAGCAGCCAAGGGACAGGGGGCCGAATCTATGGCTACACCTTC
TRBJ2-3 TRBV28 NA NA CASSRGSDTQYF TGTGCCAGCAGTCGGGGGTCAGATACGCAGTATTTT
TRBJ2-3 TRBV7-2 TRBD1 NA CASSLDGRGTDTQYF TGTGCCAGCAGCTTAGATGGCAGGGGGACAGATACGCAGTATTTT
TRBJ2-6 TRBV3-1/TRBV3-2 TRBD1 NA CASSRHRDRDSGANVLTF TGTGCCAGCAGCCGACACCGGGACAGGGACTCTGGGGCCAACGTCCTGACTTTC
TRBJ1-1 TRBV19 NA NA CASTNMGGYGTEAFF TGTGCCAGTACAAATATGGGAGGGTATGGCACTGAAGCTTTCTTT
TRBJ2-7 TRBV10-2 TRBD2 NA CASRDSGRLTYEQYF TGCGCCAGCAGGGATAGCGGGAGGTTAACCTACGAGCAGTACTTC
TRBJ1-2 TRBV9 TRBD1 once CASSENLRTGANYGYTF TGTGCCAGCAGCGAAAACCTCCGGACAGGGGCTAACTATGGCTACACCTTC
TRBJ2-3 TRBV28 TRBD2 NA CASRLQGLAGYTDTQYF TGTGCCAGCAGACTCCAGGGACTAGCGGGATACACAGATACGCAGTATTTT
TRBJ1-1 TRBV7-8 NA once CASSLVLAADTEAFF TGTGCCAGCAGCTTAGTGTTAGCCGCGGACACTGAAGCTTTCTTT
TRBJ2-1 TRBV7-8 TRBD1 once CASSRTGSNNEQFF TGTGCCAGCAGCCGGACAGGGTCCAACAATGAGCAGTTCTTC
TRBJ2-5 TRBV18 TRBD1 once CASSPTGTGETQYF TGTGCCAGCTCACCGACAGGGACGGGGGAGACCCAGTACTTC
TRBJ1-4 TRBV19 TRBD1 NA CASSPGTGGNEKLFF TGTGCCAGTAGTCCTGGGACAGGGGGCAATGAAAAACTGTTTTTT